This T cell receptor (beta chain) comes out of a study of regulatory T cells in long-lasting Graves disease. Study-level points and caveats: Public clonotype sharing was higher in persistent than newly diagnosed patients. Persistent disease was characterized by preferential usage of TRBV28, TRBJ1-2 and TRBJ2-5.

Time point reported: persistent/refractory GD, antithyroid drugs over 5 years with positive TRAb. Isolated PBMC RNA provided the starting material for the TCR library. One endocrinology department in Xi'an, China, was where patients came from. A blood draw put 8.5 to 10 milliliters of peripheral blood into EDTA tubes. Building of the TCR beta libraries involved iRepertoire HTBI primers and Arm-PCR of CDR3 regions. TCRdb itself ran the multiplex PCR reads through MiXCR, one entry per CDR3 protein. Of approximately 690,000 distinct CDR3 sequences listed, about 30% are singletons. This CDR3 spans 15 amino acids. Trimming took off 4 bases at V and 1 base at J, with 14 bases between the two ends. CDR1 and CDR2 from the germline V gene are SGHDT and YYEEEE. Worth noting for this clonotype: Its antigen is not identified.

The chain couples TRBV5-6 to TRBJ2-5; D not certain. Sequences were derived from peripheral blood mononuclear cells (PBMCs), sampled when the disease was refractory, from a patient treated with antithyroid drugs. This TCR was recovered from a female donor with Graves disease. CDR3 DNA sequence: TGTGCCAGCAGCCAAATCACGTCTATCCAAGAGACCCAGTACTTC. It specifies CASSQITSIQETQYF.